This T cell receptor beta chain was retrieved from a study of fetal regulatory T cell absence and autoimmunity. From germline, CDR1 is MDHEN and CDR2 SYDVKM. Trimming took 4 bases from V and 3 from J, leaving 21 bases between them. The CDR3 length is 17 residues. Measured with immunoSEQ multiplex PCR; TCRdb has only the in-frame clones, and not every one. The sample records more than 90,000 clones, around 72% being singletons. This chain links TRBV28 with TRBJ1-1; D possibly corresponds to TRBD1 (6 bases). Source material: pancreas tissue. The clonotype comes from a male donor with IPEX syndrome. CDR3 amino acids: CASSSSYRQVLYTEAFF. Here the CDR3 DNA reads TGTGCCAGCAGTTCTTCTTATCGACAGGTCCTTTACACTGAAGCTTTCTTT.